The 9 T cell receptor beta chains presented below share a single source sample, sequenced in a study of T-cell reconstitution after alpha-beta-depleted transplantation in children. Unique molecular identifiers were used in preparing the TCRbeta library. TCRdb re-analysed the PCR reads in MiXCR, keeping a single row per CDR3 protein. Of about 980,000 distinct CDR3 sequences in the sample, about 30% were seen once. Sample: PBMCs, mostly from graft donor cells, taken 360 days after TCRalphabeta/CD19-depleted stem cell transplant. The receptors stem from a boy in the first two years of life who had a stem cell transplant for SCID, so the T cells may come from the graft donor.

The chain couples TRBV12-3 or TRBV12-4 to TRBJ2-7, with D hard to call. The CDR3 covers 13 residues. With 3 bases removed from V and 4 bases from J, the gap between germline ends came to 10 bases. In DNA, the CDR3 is TGTGCCAGCAGTTTTGGCGGAATATACGAGCAGTACTTC. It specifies CASSFGGIYEQYF.

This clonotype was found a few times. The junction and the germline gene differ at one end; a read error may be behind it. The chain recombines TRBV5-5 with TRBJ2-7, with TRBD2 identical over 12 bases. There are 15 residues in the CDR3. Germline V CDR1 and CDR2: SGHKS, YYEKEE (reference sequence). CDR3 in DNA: TGTGCCAGCAGCCTGACTAGCGGGGGACTCTACGTGCAGTACTTC. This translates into CASSLTSGGLYVQYF.

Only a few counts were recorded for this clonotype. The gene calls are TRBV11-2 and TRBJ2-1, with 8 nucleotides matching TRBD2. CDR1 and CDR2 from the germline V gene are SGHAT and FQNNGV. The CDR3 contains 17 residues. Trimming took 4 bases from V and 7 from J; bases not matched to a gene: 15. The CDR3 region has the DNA TGTGCCAGCAGCTCGCCTGGGGGCGGGGGGTTGGTTAATGAGCAGTTCTTC. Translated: CASSSPGGGGLVNEQFF.

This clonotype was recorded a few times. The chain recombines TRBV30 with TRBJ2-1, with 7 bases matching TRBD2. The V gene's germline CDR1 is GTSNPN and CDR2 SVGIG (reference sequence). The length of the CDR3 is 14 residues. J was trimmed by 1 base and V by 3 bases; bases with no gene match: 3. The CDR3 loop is CAWRGGLSYNEQFF. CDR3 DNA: TGTGCCTGGAGGGGGGGACTATCCTACAATGAGCAGTTCTTC.

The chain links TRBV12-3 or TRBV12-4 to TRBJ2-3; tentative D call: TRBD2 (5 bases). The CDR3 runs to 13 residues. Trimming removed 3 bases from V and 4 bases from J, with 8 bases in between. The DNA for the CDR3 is TGTGCCAGCAGTTTTAGGGAGTCAGATACGCAGTATTTT. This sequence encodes CASSFRESDTQYF.

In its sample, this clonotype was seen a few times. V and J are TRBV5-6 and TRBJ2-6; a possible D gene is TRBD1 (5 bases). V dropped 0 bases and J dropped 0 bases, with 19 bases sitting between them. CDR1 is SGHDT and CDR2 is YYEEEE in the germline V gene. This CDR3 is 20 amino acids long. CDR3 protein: CASSLEPGPSYPSGANVLTF. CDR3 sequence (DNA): TGTGCCAGCAGCTTGGAGCCAGGGCCTTCTTATCCCTCTGGGGCCAACGTCCTGACTTTC.

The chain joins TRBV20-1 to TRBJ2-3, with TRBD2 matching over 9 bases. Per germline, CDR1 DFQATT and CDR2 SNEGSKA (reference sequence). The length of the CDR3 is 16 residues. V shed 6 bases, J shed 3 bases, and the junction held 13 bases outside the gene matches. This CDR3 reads CSATRRLAEVTDTQYF. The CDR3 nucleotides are TGCAGTGCGACCAGGCGACTAGCGGAAGTGACAGATACGCAGTATTTT.

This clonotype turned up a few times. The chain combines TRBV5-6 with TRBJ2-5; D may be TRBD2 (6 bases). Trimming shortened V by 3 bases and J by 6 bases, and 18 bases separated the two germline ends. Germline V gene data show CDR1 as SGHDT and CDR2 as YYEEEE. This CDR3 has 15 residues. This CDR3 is CASSSVEGLKQTQYF. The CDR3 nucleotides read TGTGCCAGCAGCTCGGTGGAGGGGCTGAAACAGACCCAGTACTTC.

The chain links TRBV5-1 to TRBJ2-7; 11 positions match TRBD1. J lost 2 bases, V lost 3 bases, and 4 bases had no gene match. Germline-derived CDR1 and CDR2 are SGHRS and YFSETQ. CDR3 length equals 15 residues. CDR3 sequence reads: CASSWSDRGPYEQYF. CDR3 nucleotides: TGCGCCAGCAGCTGGTCGGACAGGGGGCCCTACGAGCAGTACTTC.